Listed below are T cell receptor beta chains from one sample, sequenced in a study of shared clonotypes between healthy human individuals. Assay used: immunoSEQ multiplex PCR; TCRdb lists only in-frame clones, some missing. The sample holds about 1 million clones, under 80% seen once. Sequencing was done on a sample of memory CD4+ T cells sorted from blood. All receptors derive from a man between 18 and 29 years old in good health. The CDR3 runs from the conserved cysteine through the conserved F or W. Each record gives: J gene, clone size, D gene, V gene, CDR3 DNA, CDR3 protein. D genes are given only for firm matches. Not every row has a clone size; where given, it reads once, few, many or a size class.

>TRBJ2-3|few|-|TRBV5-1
TGCGCCAGCAGCTCAAACCAGGGTGGAGATACGCAGTATTTT
CASSSNQGGDTQYF
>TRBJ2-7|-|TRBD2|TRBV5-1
TGCGCCAGCTCGGGAGGCGGGGGGACCTACGAGCAGTACTTC
CASSGGGGTYEQYF
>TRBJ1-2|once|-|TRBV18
TGTGCCAGCTCAGGGGTTAACTATGGCTACACCTTC
CASSGVNYGYTF
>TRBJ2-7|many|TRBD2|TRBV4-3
TGCGCCAGCAGCCAAGATAGAGCGGGAATCTACGAGCAGTACTTC
CASSQDRAGIYEQYF
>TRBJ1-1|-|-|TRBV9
TGTGCCAGCAGCGTCTCAGGGATGAACACTGAAGCTTTCTTT
CASSVSGMNTEAFF
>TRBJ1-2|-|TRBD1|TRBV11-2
TGTGCCAGCAGCTTAGGGTTGGGACAGCGGGCAGGCTACACCTTC
CASSLGLGQRAGYTF
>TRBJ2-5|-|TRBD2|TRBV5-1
TGCGCCAGCAGCACTAGGACTAGCGGGAGCGGCGAGACCCAGTACTTC
CASSTRTSGSGETQYF
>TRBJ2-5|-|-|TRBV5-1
TGCGCCAGCAGCGAGGGCCGGGGGGAGACCCAGTACTTC
CASSEGRGETQYF
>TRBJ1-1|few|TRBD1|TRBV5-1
TGCGCCAGCAACCAGGGGGCCGCGATGAACACTGAAGCTTTCTTT
CASNQGAAMNTEAFF
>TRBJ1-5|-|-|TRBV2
TGTGCCAGCAGTGGGGGGCTCAGTTATGGTAATCAGCCCCAGCATTTT
CASSGGLSYGNQPQHF
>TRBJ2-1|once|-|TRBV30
TGTGCCTGGACGGTAGTTCAGGGAATCAATGAGCAGTTCTTC
CAWTVVQGINEQFF
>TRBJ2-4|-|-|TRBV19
TGTGCCAGTAGTGTTACAGGGATTGGAAACATTCAGTACTTC
CASSVTGIGNIQYF
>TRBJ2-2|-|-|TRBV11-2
TGTGCCAGCAGCCGGGCGACGAACACCGGGGAGCTGTTTTTT
CASSRATNTGELFF
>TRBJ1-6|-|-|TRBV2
TGTGCCAGCAGCCCTAGCGGGGTCATACCCCTCCACTTT
CASSPSGVIPLHF
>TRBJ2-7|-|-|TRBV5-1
TGCGCCAGCAGCTTGGACCAAACCTACGAGCAGTACTTC
CASSLDQTYEQYF
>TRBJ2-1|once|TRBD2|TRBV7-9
TGTGCCAGCAGCTTAGTTGTCACTAGCGGGAATAATGAGCAGTTCTTC
CASSLVVTSGNNEQFF
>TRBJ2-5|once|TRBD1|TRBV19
TGTGCCAGTAGTTTGGGGACAGCAAAAGAGACCCAGTACTTC
CASSLGTAKETQYF
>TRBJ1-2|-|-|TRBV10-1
TGCGCCAGCAGTGAGTCGAAAGGCCGTGGCTACACCTTC
CASSESKGRGYTF
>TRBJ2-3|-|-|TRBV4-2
TGTGCCAGCAGCCAAGTGGTGAGGACGGGACCCACAGATACGCAGTATTTT
CASSQVVRTGPTDTQYF